The following is a TCR beta chain sequence with its context. Its cognate antigen has yet to be identified. No base-level quality is on record; no much larger clone is a single base apart. The cohort consisted of more than 650 healthy bone marrow donors. At the time of sampling, every cohort member was nominally healthy, though immune exposures that went unrecorded were likely present. The donor tested CMV seropositive and was one of the 289 seropositive cohort members. A peripheral blood sample was provided by each donor, and peripheral blood mononuclear cells were used for TCR beta sequencing. Genomic DNA extraction from the blood cell samples was performed with the Qiagen DNeasy Blood Extraction Kit. CDR1 and CDR2, looked up from the germline V gene, are SGDLS and YYNGEE. Taken from cysteine to phenylalanine, the CDR3 has 15 residues. Only the CDR3 DNA stays, 45 bases, in frame from base 1. V and J are trimmed by 0 bases and 3 bases, and the gene matches miss 3 bases of the junction.

This sample was taken from a study of cytomegalovirus exposure and HLA in healthy donors listed by TCRdb under 2017. As for the study more broadly: According to an earlier analysis of several hundred of the donors, 150 million to 200 million T cells yielded approximately 120 million unique TCR beta sequences and 276 Gb of sequence data. Rather than using new phenotypic data, the later analysis identified candidate immune exposures from TCR beta sequences and from how often those sequences occurred across donors. Of the 300 to 450 genotyped donors, roughly 85% fell in the genetic ancestry cluster associated with self-reported Caucasian donors. To study patterns of TCR occurrence, a later analysis re-analyzed previously published TCR beta repertoires from 666 donors and added high-resolution HLA genotyping. An earlier analysis of several hundred of the donors used high-throughput TCR beta sequencing to judge whether each TCR beta V gene segment behaved as functional or pseudogenic. Several DR-DQ haplotypes were handled as single units for association and clustering because linkage in the cohort was strong. All discovery cohort repertoires had been generated using a single sequencing platform. Donor age, sex, ethnicity and CMV serostatus were collected together with the repertoire data. In a later genetic analysis, genome-wide SNP genotypes for about 55% of the roughly 670 donors were used, and that subset was treated as a discovery cohort. The number of donors typed differed by locus, with about 629-640 for A, B, C, DRB1 and DQB1, roughly 520 for DQA1, approximately 580 for DPA1, and some 450 for DPB1. High-throughput TCR immunosequencing, statistical association of individual TCRs with disease status, and machine learning were combined to predict cytomegalovirus infection status. The T cell repertoires of around 670 subjects were profiled by immunosequencing and related to cytomegalovirus serostatus. The study aimed to test whether signatures of past pathogen exposure could be identified by cataloging public T cell receptors. Along with the approximately 700-subject first cohort, a separate validation cohort of over a hundred different subjects was used. Approximately 300 gigabases of sequencing data and roughly 81 million unique TCR sequences made up an early release that covered several hundred HLA-typed donors. Among some 400 genotyped donors of the cohort, an average of roughly 230,000 unique TCR beta nucleotide sequences was sequenced per donor, of which roughly 18% were non-productive. Class I and class II HLA loci were covered by the typing at four-digit resolution.

The library was obtained by the immunoSEQ multiplex PCR assay. A mixture of 60 forward primers for TCR Vbeta segments and 13 reverse primers for TCR Jbeta segments was used in the multiplex PCR. A multiplex PCR assay on genomic DNA amplified the CDR3 region of rearranged TCR beta genes. The Illumina HiSeq System was used to sequence the amplified TCR beta libraries as 87-base-pair reads. The paper's processing steps were these. A later analysis tallied around 80 million unique TCR beta chains across the 666 repertoires, and some 10 million of those chains were shared by two or more donors. Raw reads were error-corrected and collapsed into unique sequences by a nearest-neighbor algorithm in which closely related sequences were merged to remove PCR and sequencing errors. Alignment of CDR3 sequences to IMGT reference sequences was used to assign V, D and J gene segments. For a sequence to be retained, a match of at least six nucleotides was required to both a V gene segment and a J gene segment. Rearrangements were classified as productive when the CDR3 lacked stop codons and remained in frame with V and J, and all other rearrangements were classified as non-productive. CDR3 was defined according to IMGT convention as the region running from the second conserved V-encoded cysteine to the conserved J-encoded phenylalanine. The earlier analysis of more than 450 of the donors excluded sequences that lacked an unambiguous match to a single V gene segment. In an earlier analysis of roughly 600 of the donors, a V segment was called functional when productive rearrangements were above 56.7%, and segregating when the standard deviation between donors exceeded 5%. To diagnose cytomegalovirus status from the catalog of TCR beta chain sequences, a statistical classification framework was built. In a later analysis, V and J genes were assigned by comparing TCR nucleotide sequences against IMGT/GENE-DB human TR gene sequences. Using the TCRdist pipeline, a later analysis assigned CDR3 sequences along with most-parsimonious VDJ recombination scenarios. In a later analysis, each TCR beta chain was defined by its CDR3 amino acid sequence together with its V-gene family, and reads without a unique V-gene family were excluded. A later analysis removed 592 highly shared, low-generation-probability nucleotide sequences to deal with suspected cross-contamination and a sequencing artifact. For each public chain, a later analysis derived a clonal expansion index from normalized ranks of inferred template counts within each repertoire. A later analysis computed generation probabilities with a VDJ recombination model fitted to out-of-frame rearrangements, and checked the results against IGoR. In a later analysis, TCR-TCR, TCR-HLA and TCR-CMV co-occurrence was scored with hypergeometric tests, and a repertoire-size bias correction was applied to TCR pairs. In a later analysis, false discovery rates were estimated by permuting HLA or CMV assignments 20 times. A later analysis grouped co-occurring TCRs with DBSCAN, adding TCRdist sequence similarity when clustering within HLA-allele-positive subsets. Repertoires with fewer than 30,000 or more than 120,000 public chains were left out of co-occurrence clustering, as were about 5 repertoires with anomalous nucleotide sharing. Held by TCRdb, this immuneACCESS table contains in-frame sequences only and omits some clones. Under half of the omission traces to an unresolved V gene where checked; the cause of the rest is unknown. For V, J and clone size, that table is used; D and trimming come from the DNA. The sample table holds about 260,000 clones, of which roughly 81% were seen once. The top ten hold 1.5% to 2.5% of the sample.

The study at large found these results: Because HLA typing was missing for some donors at each locus, association tests included only the typed subset. The earlier analysis of almost 600 of the donors excluded about 16 rarely observed V segments, including chromosome 9 orphons, because counts were too low. Presence/absence analyses assumed roughly uniform sequencing depth across donors, an assumption that may not hold. Linkage disequilibrium might explain the correlated functional status among segregating V segments, but an unknown experimental factor could not be ruled out. The study listed 150 to 200 TCR beta chains as associated with cytomegalovirus. The sequencing pipeline was judged likely to have produced a cluster of highly shared sequence variants as a technical artifact. The authors suggested that the approach could potentially be extended to other disease states and immunological phenotypes. In a later genetic analysis, a missense DCLRE1C variant was associated with V-gene and J-gene trimming of TCR beta chains, and the association was replicated in an independent cohort. A later analysis found that TCR association rates varied across HLA loci, with DRB1 alleles showing the most associated TCRs and HLA-C alleles the fewest. In an earlier analysis of some 500 of the donors, most TCR beta V segments appeared in productive rearrangements about 90% or about 30% of the time, broadly matching IMGT annotations. According to a later genetic analysis, donors in an Asian-associated ancestry cluster had fewer N-insertions in productive TCRs than the approximately 630-donor mean. In vitro tests confirmed that three of the cytomegalovirus-associated TCR beta chains recognize cytomegalovirus antigens. Some IMGT-functional V segments, including TRBV6-2 and TRBV6-3, could not be told apart with the 87-base-pair reads, so those segments were excluded. At a false discovery rate of 0.05, a later analysis linked 16,951 TCR beta sequences to specific HLA alleles. A later analysis found that most CMV-associated TCR beta chains appeared HLA-restricted, with HLA associations seemingly driven largely by CMV exposure. When HLA alleles, especially DR and DQ, strongly co-occurred, attributing TCR associations to individual alleles was difficult. Most TCR sequences were observed very rarely across donors, whereas some public TCRs were present in many individuals. According to a later analysis, parvovirus B19, influenza, CMV and Epstein-Barr virus appeared linked to several top co-occurrence clusters. In this cohort, only TCR beta chains were sequenced, and detectable features were limited by the absence of alpha or paired-chain data. In both the original and validation cohorts, the classifier was reported to diagnose cytomegalovirus status with high specificity and sensitivity. Immune exposure information for the cohort was limited to CMV serostatus. A further reported finding was that TCR beta sequences accurately predicted the HLA-A and HLA-B alleles for most subjects in the first cohort. In a later analysis, HLA-associated TCR beta chains were found to be more clonally expanded and to have lower generation probabilities than equally common non-associated chains.

What was sequenced was PBMCs. The chain uses TRBV9 and TRBJ2-3, and 8 bases in between align with TRBD1. This TCR derives from a woman aged 35 to 49 in good health and CMV-seropositive. The base sequence is TGTGCCAGCAGCGTAGGGACAGGGAGGACAGATACGCAGTATTTT. This encodes CASSVGTGRTDTQYF.